These 21 T cell receptor beta chains were sequenced from one sample in a study of T cell responses to AZD1222 COVID-19 vaccine (dated by TCRdb to the early 2020s). The time point label corresponds to: baseline before first vaccination. Libraries came from the immunoSEQ multiplex PCR assay. Held by TCRdb, this immuneACCESS table contains in-frame sequences only and omits some clones. Under half of the omission traces to an unresolved V gene where checked; the cause of the rest is unknown. The sample table records about 120,000 clones; 92% of these occur just once. In total, the top ten clones hold 14% of the sample. The material sequenced was peripheral blood, taken on day 0 of AZD1222 vaccination. These TCRs come from an adult in good health.

This rearrangement joins TRBV6-2 or TRBV6-3 to TRBJ2-2; no firm D call. This CDR3 comprises 16 residues. Germline V CDR1 and CDR2: MNHEY, SVGEGT. V was pared by 1 base and J by 0 bases, with 9 bases between. This CDR3 reads CASSYLPNTNTGELFF. The CDR3 DNA follows: TGTGCCAGCAGTTACTTACCCAATACGAACACCGGGGAGCTGTTTTTT.

The count of this clone is one. The rearrangement uses TRBV12-5 and TRBJ1-5; a possible D gene is TRBD1 (5 bases). CDR1 is LGHNT and CDR2 is FRNRAP in the germline V gene. The ends were cut back, 6 bases at V and 7 bases at J, with 13 bases in the middle. This CDR3 has 13 residues. CDR3 sequence reads: CASGNDQGQPQHF. The CDR3, as DNA: TGTGCTAGTGGGAACGACCAGGGCCAGCCCCAGCATTTT.

In this sample, this clone turned up a few times. This chain connects TRBV2 to TRBJ1-5; the D is unclear. Germline-derived CDR1 and CDR2 are SNHLY and FYNNEI. V shed 6 bases and J shed 6 bases, with 18 bases lying between them. This CDR3 is built from 15 residues. The chain's CDR3 is CASSDPEEVFQPQHF. The CDR3 nucleotides are TGTGCCAGCAGCGACCCGGAGGAGGTCTTTCAGCCCCAGCATTTT.

The rearrangement links TRBV11-2 to TRBJ2-4; D remains ambiguous. The germline CDR1 and CDR2 sequences are SGHAT and FQNNGV. V lost 5 bases to trimming and J lost 6 bases, with 14 bases between them. This CDR3 has 14 residues. This CDR3 is CASSPMEWGNIQYF. As DNA, the CDR3 is TGTGCCAGCAGCCCGATGGAGTGGGGAAACATTCAGTACTTC. The complete variable domain, with remaining parts taken from reference TRBV11-2 and TRBJ2-4, reads EAGVAQSPRYKIIEKRQSVAFWCNPISGHATLYWYQQILGQGPKLLIQFQNNGVVDDSQLPKDRFSAERLKGVDSTLKIQPAKLEDSAVYLCASSPMEWGNIQYFGAGTRLSVL.

The CDR3 region has the DNA TGCGCCAGCAGCCGCGGACAGCGAACCTACGAGCAGTACTTC. It translates to CASSRGQRTYEQYF. V usage is TRBV4-1 and J usage is TRBJ2-7, with D perhaps matching TRBD1 (6 bases). Per germline, CDR1 MGHRA and CDR2 YSYEKL. The CDR3 runs to 14 residues. The germline V and J ends were trimmed by 4 bases and 2 bases, with 12 bases remaining between them.

The chain couples TRBV19 to TRBJ1-2; D is possibly TRBD1 (6 bases). V dropped 6 bases and J dropped 4 bases, with 15 bases sitting between them. The CDR3 has 14 residues. Germline V lookup: CDR1 LNHDA, CDR2 SQIVND (reference sequence). The CDR3 region is CASSTDRNIYGYTF. The CDR3, as DNA: TGTGCCAGTAGCACGGACAGAAACATCTATGGCTACACCTTC.

The chain uses TRBV5-1 and TRBJ1-2, with a tentative D call TRBD1 (5 bases). V shed 0 bases and J shed 6 bases, with 18 bases lying between them. CDR1 and CDR2 from the germline V gene are SGHRS and YFSETQ. This CDR3 comprises 16 residues. Here the CDR3 DNA reads TGCGCCAGCAGCTTGGAGGGCCCCGACAGATCCCATGGCTACACCTTC. Residues: CASSLEGPDRSHGYTF.

This chain joins TRBV7-8 and TRBJ2-7, with D maybe TRBD2 (7 bases). In germline, CDR1 is SGHVS, CDR2 FQNEAQ. The ends were cut back, 5 bases at V and 6 bases at J, with 20 bases in the middle. The CDR3 length is 15 residues. The CDR3 region is CASSKVVGGAREQYF. Written as DNA, the CDR3 is TGTGCCAGCAGCAAGGTGGTAGGGGGGGCTCGCGAGCAGTACTTC.

The chain recombines TRBV25-1 with TRBJ2-7, with D possibly matching TRBD1 (5 bases). V was cut by 4 bases and J by 3 bases, with 7 bases left in between. Germline assignment: CDR1 MGHDK and CDR2 SYGVNS. CDR3 length: 12 residues. The CDR3 sequence: CASSADSYEQYF. In nucleotides, the CDR3 is TGTGCCAGCAGTGCAGACAGCTACGAGCAGTACTTC.

The chain is built from TRBV7-2 and TRBJ1-5; no reliable D call. V was trimmed by 0 bases and J by 4 bases, leaving 4 bases between them. The CDR3 has 13 amino acids. CDR1 is SGHTA and CDR2 is FQGNSA in the germline V gene. CDR3 sequence reads: CASSLALNQPQHF. The DNA for the CDR3 is TGTGCCAGCAGCTTAGCGTTGAATCAGCCCCAGCATTTT.

The V and J genes are TRBV2 and TRBJ1-5; D call uncertain. The CDR3 is made up of 11 amino acids. The ends were cut back, 6 bases at V and 9 bases at J, with 9 bases in the middle. Germline V gives CDR1 SNHLY, CDR2 FYNNEI. The CDR3 is CASSGTGPQHF. The DNA of the CDR3 is TGTGCCAGCAGCGGCACGGGGCCCCAGCATTTT. Combining the CDR3 with reference TRBV2 and TRBJ1-5 gives the whole variable domain EPEVTQTPSHQVTQMGQEVILRCVPISNHLYFYWYRQILGQKVEFLVSFYNNEISEKSEIFDDQFSVERPDGSNFTLKIRSTKLEDSAMYFCASSGTGPQHFGDGTRLSIL.

The chain's CDR3 is CATSDSSGGAKDTQYF. For the CDR3, the DNA is TGTGCCACCAGTGATAGTAGCGGGGGGGCGAAAGATACGCAGTATTTT. This chain links TRBV24-1 with TRBJ2-3; 11 bases are a match to TRBD2. The junction had 6 bases not matched to a gene; V was cut back by 3 bases and J by 5 bases. The CDR3 has 16 residues. Germline V gives CDR1 KGHDR, CDR2 SFDVKD.

A few counts support this clone. The chain recombines TRBV20-1 with TRBJ2-3; the D gene could be TRBD1 or TRBD2 (5 bases each). V dropped 3 bases and J dropped 7 bases, with 14 bases sitting between them. Germline CDR1 and CDR2: DFQATT and SNEGSKA (reference sequence). The CDR3 is 13 amino acids. CDR3 bases: TGCAGTGCTAGTTTAGCGAGGGGTAATACGCAGTATTTT. This codes for CSASLARGNTQYF.

The rearrangement links TRBV5-4 to TRBJ1-2, with 7 bases lining up with TRBD1. The germline gives CDR1 SGHNT, CDR2 YYREEE (reference sequence). CDR3 length: 16 amino acids. Losses at the gene ends were 5 bases for V and 4 bases for J; bases not matched to a gene: 14. The CDR3 region is CASRSPGQPALYGYTF. CDR3 bases: TGTGCCAGCAGGTCCCCGGGACAGCCTGCCCTCTATGGCTACACCTTC. The full variable domain, rest sourced from reference TRBV5-4 and TRBJ1-2, is ETGVTQSPTHLIKTRGQQVTLRCSSQSGHNTVSWYQQALGQGPQFIFQYYREEENGRGNFPPRFSGLQFPNYSSELNVNALELDDSALYLCASRSPGQPALYGYTFGSGTRLTVV.

The chain joins TRBV9 to TRBJ2-3, with D tentatively TRBD1 (6 bases). V was pared by 0 bases and J by 4 bases, with 15 bases between. The CDR3 consists of 16 residues. Germline CDR1 is SGDLS and CDR2 is YYNGEE. The CDR3 nucleotides are TGTGCCAGCAGCGTAGGAATGATTTGGACAGCAGATACGCAGTATTTT. It translates to CASSVGMIWTADTQYF.

This chain uses TRBV2 with TRBJ1-1; 8 bases fit TRBD1. The CDR3 runs 13 residues. Per the germline V gene, CDR1 is SNHLY and CDR2 is FYNNEI. Trimming removed 6 bases from V and 6 bases from J; junction bases left unmatched: 6. CDR3 loop: CASSDRGEAEAFF. The CDR3 DNA reads TGTGCCAGCAGCGACAGGGGAGAGGCTGAAGCTTTCTTT.

J is TRBJ2-5 and V is TRBV5-6; TRBD2 aligns across 13 bases. The CDR3 runs 16 residues. CDR1 and CDR2 (germline): SGHDT, YYEEEE. The trim removed 4 bases at V and 4 bases at J, leaving 7 bases unmatched. The CDR3 protein is CASSPGLAGVPETQYF. The CDR3 coding sequence is TGTGCCAGCAGCCCCGGACTAGCGGGAGTTCCAGAGACCCAGTACTTC.

The chain employs TRBV19 and TRBJ1-5, with D possibly TRBD1 on 5 matching bases. This CDR3 has 15 residues. From germline, CDR1 is LNHDA and CDR2 SQIVND (reference sequence). V was shortened by 3 bases and J by 0 bases, with 9 bases between the two germline ends. CDR3: CASSMRGNSNQPQHF. The CDR3 nucleotides are TGTGCCAGTAGTATGCGGGGGAATAGCAATCAGCCCCAGCATTTT.

V usage is TRBV19 and J usage is TRBJ2-3, with 7 bases matching TRBD2. V was clipped by 5 bases and J by 3 bases; unmatched bases: 5. The CDR3 length is 14 residues. Germline V gene lookup returns CDR1 LNHDA and CDR2 SQIVND (reference sequence). This chain's CDR3 is CASSGGGPTDTQYF. The CDR3, as DNA: TGTGCCAGTAGTGGGGGAGGGCCGACAGATACGCAGTATTTT.

The chain couples TRBV6-5 to TRBJ1-1, with a weak D call TRBD1 (5 bases). This CDR3 comprises 14 residues. Trimming took off 6 bases at V and 0 bases at J, with 11 bases between the two ends. Germline-derived CDR1 and CDR2 are MNHEY and SVGAGI. The CDR3: CASRMTAMNTEAFF. The CDR3, as DNA: TGTGCCAGCAGGATGACAGCTATGAACACTGAAGCTTTCTTT.

The chain recombines TRBV3-1 (or the pseudogene TRBV3-2) with TRBJ2-5; a possible D gene is TRBD2 (6 bases). Per germline, CDR1 LGHDT and CDR2 YNNKEL (reference sequence). V was cut by 3 bases and J by 5 bases, with 16 bases left in between. The CDR3 runs to 15 residues. CDR3 loop: CASSQLRGIGETQYF. For the CDR3, the DNA is TGTGCCAGCAGCCAGCTACGGGGGATAGGGGAGACCCAGTACTTC.